Sequencing of this T cell receptor (beta chain) was carried out in a study of cytomegalovirus exposure and HLA in healthy donors. As regards this clone: The antigen is undetermined.

The PCR contained 60 Vbeta and 13 Jbeta primers. Only in-frame clones appear in the TCRdb table, and some are missing; sequencing was by immunoSEQ multiplex PCR. In the table there are roughly 230,000 clones, roughly 73% of which are singletons. Findings and limits, study-wide: Prediction of most subjects' HLA-A and HLA-B alleles by TCR beta sequences was reportedly accurate.

The receptor was isolated from a boy aged 10-17 years in good health and CMV-seronegative. What was sequenced was PBMCs.

This CDR3 reads CASSKLRSNTEAFF. CDR3 coding DNA: TGCGCCAGCAGCAAACTGAGATCTAACACTGAAGCTTTCTTT. The chain is built from TRBV5-1 and TRBJ1-1; D uncertain. The V and J ends lost 4 bases and 2 bases respectively, with 12 bases between them. Germline assignment: CDR1 SGHRS and CDR2 YFSETQ. The length of the CDR3 is 14 residues.